The TCR beta chain under discussion was sequenced for a study of T-cell memory formation after mild COVID-19. Study-level findings and limits: The main location of contracting CD4+ clones was CM and EM, and that of contracting CD8+ clones was EMRA.

Germline CDR1 reads SGHTA; CDR2 reads FQGNSA. The CDR3 is 15 amino acids. Trimming removed 5 bases from V and 1 base from J, with 12 bases in between. This clonotype was observed a handful of times. Antigen specificity is unknown. TCRdb processed the 5' RACE reads anew with MiXCR; each CDR3 protein has one entry. The sample holds 350,000 to 500,000 distinct CDR3 sequences, under 20% seen once. This rearrangement joins TRBV7-2 to TRBJ2-1; either TRBD1 or TRBD2 may fit D (5 bases each). The sequence derives from a man aged 18-30 years who had mild COVID-19 (a few samples of this study predate the infection). Cell type and time point are not known. Sequenced: PBMCs or a T cell subset sorted from them (not recorded which). The CDR3: CASSIGTASYNEQFF. The CDR3 bases are TGTGCCAGCAGCATCGGGACGGCGTCCTACAATGAGCAGTTCTTC.